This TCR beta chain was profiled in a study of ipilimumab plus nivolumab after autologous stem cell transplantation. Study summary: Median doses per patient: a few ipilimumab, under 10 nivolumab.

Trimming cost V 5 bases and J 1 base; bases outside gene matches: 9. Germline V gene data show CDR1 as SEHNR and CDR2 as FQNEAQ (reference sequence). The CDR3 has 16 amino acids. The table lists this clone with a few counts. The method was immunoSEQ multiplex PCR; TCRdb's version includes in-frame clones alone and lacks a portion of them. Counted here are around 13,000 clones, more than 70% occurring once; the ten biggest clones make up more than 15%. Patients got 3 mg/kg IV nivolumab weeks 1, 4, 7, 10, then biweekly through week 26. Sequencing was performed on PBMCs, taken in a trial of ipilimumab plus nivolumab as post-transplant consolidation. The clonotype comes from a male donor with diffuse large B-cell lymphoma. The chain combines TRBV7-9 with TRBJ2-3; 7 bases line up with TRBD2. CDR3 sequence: CASSQGGALGTDTQYF. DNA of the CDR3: TGTGCCAGCAGCCAGGGAGGGGCTTTAGGCACAGATACGCAGTATTTT.